The rows below give T cell receptor beta chains drawn from one sample of a study of STAT5B mutations in CD4+ large granular lymphocyte leukemia. This table comes from immunoSEQ multiplex PCR, and its TCRdb copy is limited to in-frame clones, with some not included. The sample contains fewer than 25,000 clones, around 76% of which appear only once. Specimen: CD4+ T cells from blood buffy coats. These receptors came from a human donor in good health. The CDR3 runs from the conserved cysteine through the conserved F or W. D genes are given only for firm matches. Only part of the rows carry a size: once, few, many, or a class if the clone is expanded.

V,size,J,D,DNA,CDR3
TRBV30,NA,TRBJ2-1,NA,TGTGCCTGGAGTGTACACCAACCGGGAACCGAGCAGTTCTTC,CAWSVHQPGTEQFF
TRBV9,few,TRBJ1-5,NA,TGTGCCAGCAGGTGGGGGTATAGCAATCAGCCCCAGCATTTT,CASRWGYSNQPQHF
TRBV10-3,NA,TRBJ2-1,TRBD2,TGTGCCATCAGTGGGACTAGCGGGGGGGTTGGTTCCTACAATGAGCAGTTCTTC,CAISGTSGGVGSYNEQFF
TRBV14,once,TRBJ2-1,NA,TGTGCCAGCAGCCCCGTATGGGACCGTGACAATGAGCAGTTCTTC,CASSPVWDRDNEQFF
TRBV28,few,TRBJ1-5,NA,TGTGCCAGCAGGGAGGGGAATAGCAATCAGCCCCAGCATTTT,CASREGNSNQPQHF
TRBV7-2,NA,TRBJ1-2,TRBD1,TGTGCCAGCAGCCCCCGCCAGGGCAGGGGGGACTATGGCTACACCTTC,CASSPRQGRGDYGYTF
TRBV5-4,once,TRBJ2-5,NA,TGTGCCAGCAGCTTGGATCGAGCGAGGGGAGAGACCCAGTACTTC,CASSLDRARGETQYF
TRBV7-8,once,TRBJ2-5,NA,TGTGCCAGCAGCGCGGAAGAGACCCAGTACTTC,CASSAEETQYF
TRBV27,NA,TRBJ1-2,NA,TGTGCCAGCAGTTTATCTCGCAGGGTCGAAAACTATGGCTACACCTTC,CASSLSRRVENYGYTF
TRBV18,NA,TRBJ2-2,NA,TGTGCCAGCTCACCGACCCGTGGGACCGGGGAGCTGTTTTTT,CASSPTRGTGELFF
TRBV7-9,NA,TRBJ2-5,TRBD1,TGTGCCAGCTCCTCGACAGGGGGAGAGACCCAGTACTTC,CASSSTGGETQYF
TRBV29-1,NA,TRBJ1-1,NA,TGCAGCGTTGAAGGGCCTTTTGAGAGGACTGAAGCTTTCTTT,CSVEGPFERTEAFF
TRBV18,NA,TRBJ2-3,NA,TGTGCCAGCTCACCAAGGACACTTAGCACAGATACGCAGTATTTT,CASSPRTLSTDTQYF
TRBV28,NA,TRBJ1-5,TRBD1,TGTGCCAGCACCCACCAGGGGGGGGGCAATCAGCCCCAGCATTTT,CASTHQGGGNQPQHF
TRBV4-3,NA,TRBJ2-7,NA,TGCGCCAGCAGCCAAGACCGGTGGCCTCGGCTGTACTTC,CASSQDRWPRLYF
TRBV30,NA,TRBJ2-2,NA,TGTGCCTGGAGTGTAGGTCGGTGGGGCGGGGAGCTGTTTTTT,CAWSVGRWGGELFF
TRBV9,NA,TRBJ1-5,TRBD1,TGTGCCAGCAGCACCCAGGACAGGATCAATCAGCCCCAGCATTTT,CASSTQDRINQPQHF
TRBV7-2,NA,TRBJ2-3,TRBD2,TGTGCCAGCAGCTTACCTAGCGGGGCAACAGATACGCAGTATTTT,CASSLPSGATDTQYF
TRBV5-1,NA,TRBJ2-5,NA,TGCGCCAGCAGCTTGGCCAACCTGGGAGAGACCCAGTACTTC,CASSLANLGETQYF
TRBV6-5,once,TRBJ1-5,NA,TGTGCCAGCAGCCCGAGTGATAGCAATCAGCCCCAGCATTTT,CASSPSDSNQPQHF
TRBV4-3,NA,TRBJ2-1,NA,TGCGCCAGCAGCCAAACCACAGGGCGGGTTGGCAATGAGCAGTTCTTC,CASSQTTGRVGNEQFF
TRBV9,NA,TRBJ2-1,TRBD2,TGTGCCAGCAGCCCCTCGTTGCTAGCGGGCAATGAGCAGTTCTTC,CASSPSLLAGNEQFF